Listed here are 4 T cell receptor beta chains from one sample, sequenced in a study of blood T cell repertoires in COVID-19. Only in-frame clones appear in the TCRdb table, and some are missing; sequencing was by immunoSEQ multiplex PCR. This sample has about 77,000 clones; roughly 76% occur once, and the top ten carry about 15%. Sequencing input: peripheral blood. All receptors come from a man between 65 and 79 years old with active or convalescent COVID-19.

In its sample, this clone was seen many times. The J gene is TRBJ1-6, the V gene TRBV27, with a possible D match to TRBD1 (5 bases). The CDR3 has 15 amino acids. V shed 3 bases and J shed 5 bases, with 11 bases lying between them. Germline values: CDR1 MNHEY, CDR2 SMNVEV (reference sequence). This chain's CDR3 is CASSFGGTNNSPLHF. CDR3 bases: TGTGCCAGCAGTTTTGGAGGGACCAATAATTCACCCCTCCACTTT.

The V and J genes are TRBV28 and TRBJ1-2, with 9 nucleotides matching TRBD1. The CDR3 sequence is 14 residues long. V trimming: 6 bases; J trimming: 4 bases; junction bases outside the gene matches: 6. CDR1 is MDHEN and CDR2 is SYDVKM in the germline V gene. The CDR3 nucleotides read TGTGCCAGCAGGTCTACAGGGGGCGCCTATGGCTACACCTTC. This gives the protein CASRSTGGAYGYTF.

The J gene is TRBJ2-2, the V gene TRBV14; 12 bases are shared with TRBD2. Unmatched junction bases numbered 11, after V lost 4 bases and J lost 5 bases. This CDR3 contains 18 residues. Germline CDR1 SGHDN, CDR2 FVKESK. DNA of the CDR3: TGTGCCAGCAGCCGAACTAGCGGGGGGCTTCGAAGGACCGGGGAGCTGTTTTTT. Its translation: CASSRTSGGLRRTGELFF.

V usage is TRBV5-1 and J usage is TRBJ1-6; possible D gene TRBD1, 6 bases. V gave up 3 bases and J gave up 9 bases, with 19 bases separating them. Germline loops: CDR1 SGHRS, CDR2 YFSETQ. The CDR3 length is 16 residues. The CDR3 nucleotides read TGCGCCAGCAGCTCAGATCCGACAGGACAGCGTTCACCCCTCCACTTT. Its protein product is CASSSDPTGQRSPLHF.